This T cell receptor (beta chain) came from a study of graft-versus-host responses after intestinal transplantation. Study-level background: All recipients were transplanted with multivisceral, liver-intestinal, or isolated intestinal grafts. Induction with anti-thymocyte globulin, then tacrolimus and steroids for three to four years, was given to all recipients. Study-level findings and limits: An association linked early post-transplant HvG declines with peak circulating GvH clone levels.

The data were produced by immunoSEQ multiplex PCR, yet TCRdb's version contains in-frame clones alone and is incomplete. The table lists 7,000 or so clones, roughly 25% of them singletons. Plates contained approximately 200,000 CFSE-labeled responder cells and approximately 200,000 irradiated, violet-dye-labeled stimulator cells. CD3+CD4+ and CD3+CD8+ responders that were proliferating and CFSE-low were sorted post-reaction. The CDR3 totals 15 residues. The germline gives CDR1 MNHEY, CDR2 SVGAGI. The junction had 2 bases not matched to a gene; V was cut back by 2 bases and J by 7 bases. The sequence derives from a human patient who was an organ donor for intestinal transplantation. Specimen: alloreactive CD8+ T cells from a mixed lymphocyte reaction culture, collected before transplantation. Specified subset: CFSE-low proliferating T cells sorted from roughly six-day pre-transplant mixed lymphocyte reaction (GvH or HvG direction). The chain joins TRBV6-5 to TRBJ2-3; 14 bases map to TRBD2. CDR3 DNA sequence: TGTGCCAGCAGTTACCGGACTAGCGGGAGGAATACGCAGTATTTT. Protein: CASSYRTSGRNTQYF.